This T cell receptor (beta chain) was identified in a study of blood T cells in healthy people across ages. Study-wide results and caveats: Changes in expanded clonotypes were possibly confounded, as the CMV status of donors was unknown.

This clonotype was observed a single time. Its antigen is not known. With 5 bases removed from V and 5 bases from J, the gap between germline ends came to 17 bases. From germline, CDR1 is SGHRS and CDR2 YFSETQ. The CDR3 is made up of 15 amino acids. A J-beta primer mix and a sample-barcoded 5' primer were used in a second PCR of roughly 6 to 11 cycles. TCRdb re-called the 5' RACE reads with MiXCR, one entry per CDR3 protein. The repertoire holds 630,000 or so distinct CDR3 sequences, with 32% as singletons. This chain connects TRBV5-1 to TRBJ2-1; D may be TRBD1 (6 bases). Sequenced input: blood. This sequence originates from a woman of 80 years or more in good health. The CDR3 DNA follows: TGCGCCAGCAGGGGTGACAGGACCCCTAACAATGAGCAGTTCTTC. Encoded protein: CASRGDRTPNNEQFF. The complete variable domain, with remaining parts taken from reference TRBV5-1 and TRBJ2-1, reads KAGVTQTPRYLIKTRGQQVTLSCSPISGHRSVSWYQQTPGQGLQFLFEYFSETQRNKGNFPGRFSGRQFSNSRSEMNVSTLELGDSALYLCASRGDRTPNNEQFFGPGTRLTVL.